What follows are 30 T cell receptor beta chains derived from one specimen sequenced in a study of cytomegalovirus exposure and HLA in healthy donors. The PCR was carried out with 60 Vbeta primers and 13 Jbeta primers. TCRdb's table, derived via immunoSEQ multiplex PCR, lists solely in-frame clones and lacks some. Of 120,000 to 150,000 clones in the sample, about 64% were seen once. What was sequenced was PBMCs. Receptors were obtained from a man aged 60 to 69 in good health and CMV-seronegative.

V and J are TRBV30 and TRBJ2-7; a weak D match, TRBD1 (6 bases). Germline V gene data show CDR1 as GTSNPN and CDR2 as SVGIG (reference sequence). V gave up 3 bases and J gave up 3 bases, with 12 bases separating them. The CDR3 covers 13 residues. Here the CDR3 DNA reads TGTGCCTGGAGCCGCGGACAGAGCTACGAGCAGTACTTC. This encodes CAWSRGQSYEQYF. The full variable domain, rest sourced from reference TRBV30 and TRBJ2-7, is SQTIHQWPATLVQPVGSPLSLECTVEGTSNPNLYWYRQAAGRGLQLLFYSVGIGQISSEVPQNLSASRPQDRQFILSSKKLLLSDSGFYLCAWSRGQSYEQYFGPGTRLTVT.

This clone was counted a few times. V is TRBV9 and J is TRBJ2-5, with D perhaps matching TRBD2 (5 bases). The CDR3 loop spans 15 amino acids. Trimming took off 1 base at V and 2 bases at J, with 12 bases between the two ends. The germline CDR1 and CDR2 sequences are SGDLS and YYNGEE. CDR3 amino acids: CASSVTSSGQETQYF. CDR3 nucleotide sequence: TGTGCCAGCAGCGTAACCTCCAGCGGACAAGAGACCCAGTACTTC.

This chain uses TRBV5-1 with TRBJ1-3; TRBD1 is a possible D gene (5 bases). V was shortened by 2 bases and J by 0 bases, with 12 bases between the two germline ends. Germline V gene sequence: CDR1 SGHRS, CDR2 YFSETQ. The CDR3 sequence is 16 residues long. CDR3 nucleotides: TGCGCCAGCAGCTTAGCAGGGTTGAGCTCTGGAAACACCATATATTTT. This sequence encodes CASSLAGLSSGNTIYF.

There are a few counts of this clone. The chain couples TRBV30 to TRBJ2-3; D not certain. This CDR3 comprises 13 residues. V was cut by 2 bases and J by 6 bases, with 12 bases left in between. Germline CDR1 reads GTSNPN; CDR2 reads SVGIG (reference sequence). In DNA, the CDR3 is TGTGCCTGGAGTATTCTAGAGAGGGATACGCAGTATTTT. Its translation is CAWSILERDTQYF.

This clone was seen a handful of times. The rearrangement joins TRBV11-2 to TRBJ2-7; maybe TRBD2 (6 bases). The V end lost 4 bases, the J end lost 1 base, and 14 bases lay between the germline ends. Germline loops: CDR1 SGHAT, CDR2 FQNNGV. The CDR3 has 15 amino acids. The CDR3 DNA is TGTGCCAGCAGCTCAGACCGGGACTGGTCCTACGAGCAGTACTTC. It specifies CASSSDRDWSYEQYF.

The CDR3 nucleotides read TGCGCCAGCAGCTTGGGCAGTGGGAGCTATGGCTACACCTTC. It specifies CASSLGSGSYGYTF. The chain combines TRBV5-1 with TRBJ1-2, with D unclear. Germline values: CDR1 SGHRS, CDR2 YFSETQ. There are 14 residues in the CDR3. V was cut by 0 bases and J by 4 bases, with 10 bases left in between.

The rearrangement links TRBV2 to TRBJ2-7; perhaps TRBD2 as D (5 bases). The CDR3 sequence is 12 residues long. Between the trimmed V and J ends, which lost 8 bases and 4 bases, there was a span of 12 bases. Germline V gene lookup returns CDR1 SNHLY and CDR2 FYNNEI. The CDR3 DNA is TGTGCCAGCCTGGGCGGGCGGTACGAGCAGTACTTC. This sequence encodes CASLGGRYEQYF.

With respect to this clone: The same CDR3 also results from other DNA sequences found in this sample. The V call is TRBV5-1, the J call TRBJ2-5; D perhaps matches TRBD1 (5 bases). Trimming shortened V by 0 bases and J by 2 bases, and 5 bases separated the two germline ends. The CDR3 consists of 13 residues. Germline CDR1 and CDR2: SGHRS and YFSETQ. The CDR3 region has the DNA TGCGCCAGCAGCTTGGGACAGCAAGAGACCCAGTACTTC. As protein: CASSLGQQETQYF.

The chain couples TRBV12-5 to TRBJ1-1; weak D call: TRBD1 (5 bases). The CDR3 spans 15 residues. V was clipped by 4 bases and J by 3 bases, with 15 bases between them. In germline, CDR1 is LGHNT, CDR2 FRNRAP. The CDR3 protein is CASGSGGSPYTEAFF. The CDR3, as DNA: TGTGCTAGTGGTTCCGGGGGGAGCCCCTACACTGAAGCTTTCTTT.

The CDR3 sequence: CASSPDRAGGYTF. The DNA of the CDR3 is TGCGCCAGCAGCCCGGACAGGGCCGGTGGCTACACCTTC. The V and J genes are TRBV4-3 and TRBJ1-2; 8 bases match TRBD1. The length of the CDR3 is 13 residues. V trimming: 4 bases; J trimming: 7 bases; junction bases outside the gene matches: 5. The germline V gene has CDR1 LGHNA and CDR2 YSLEER.

CDR3 amino acids: CASSWPGQGYEQYF. CDR3 nucleotide sequence: TGTGCCAGCAGTTGGCCGGGACAGGGGTACGAGCAGTACTTC. V usage is TRBV28 and J usage is TRBJ2-7; 10 positions match TRBD1. Germline CDR1 MDHEN, CDR2 SYDVKM. The CDR3 consists of 14 residues. Unmatched junction bases numbered 4, after V lost 4 bases and J lost 4 bases.

The chain couples TRBV5-6 to TRBJ2-5; TRBD1 aligns across 7 bases. CDR1 SGHDT and CDR2 YYEEEE come from the germline V gene. The CDR3 runs 17 residues. The V gene end was trimmed by 2 bases and the J gene end by 2 bases; junction bases not matched to a gene: 12. Here the CDR3 reads CASSFRTGDLLQETQYF. The CDR3 bases are TGTGCCAGCAGCTTCAGGACAGGAGATCTCCTACAAGAGACCCAGTACTTC. Filled out from reference TRBV5-6 and TRBJ2-5, the complete variable domain reads DAGVTQSPTHLIKTRGQQVTLRCSPKSGHDTVSWYQQALGQGPQFIFQYYEEEERQRGNFPDRFSGHQFPNYSSELNVNALLLGDSALYLCASSFRTGDLLQETQYFGPGTRLLVL.

This clone was counted a few times. V usage is TRBV6-1 and J usage is TRBJ2-2; TRBD1 agrees at 11 bases. With 4 bases clipped from V and 8 bases from J, the junction kept 9 bases outside the gene matches. The CDR3 covers 16 residues. Per germline, CDR1 MNHNS and CDR2 SASEGT. CDR3 DNA: TGTGCCAGCAGTGTCGGACAGGGGGCGCAAGAGGGGGAGCTGTTTTTT. This translates into CASSVGQGAQEGELFF.

The rearrangement uses TRBV15 and TRBJ1-3; a weak D match, TRBD1 (6 bases). The length of the CDR3 is 16 residues. Germline CDR1 and CDR2: LNHNV and YYDKDF (reference sequence). The V and J ends lost 3 bases and 0 bases respectively, with 12 bases between them. The CDR3 nucleotides are TGTGCCACCAGCAGTGATGACAGGTCCTCTGGAAACACCATATATTTT. This encodes CATSSDDRSSGNTIYF.

This clone came up once. The V and J genes are TRBV6-6 and TRBJ1-6, with D tentatively TRBD1 (6 bases). Germline loops: CDR1 MNHNY, CDR2 SVGAGI (reference sequence). V lost 5 bases to trimming and J lost 10 bases, with 15 bases between them. CDR3 size: 14 residues. The CDR3 reads CASSNDRWESPLHF. In DNA form, the CDR3 reads TGTGCCAGCAGTAATGACAGGTGGGAATCACCCCTCCACTTT.

CDR3 region: CASSSTGSYGYTF. In DNA form, the CDR3 reads TGTGCCAGCAGCTCCACAGGGTCCTATGGCTACACCTTC. The chain is built from TRBV7-3 and TRBJ1-2; D may be TRBD1 (6 bases). Germline V gives CDR1 SGHTA, CDR2 FQGTGA. V was trimmed by 4 bases and J by 4 bases, leaving 10 bases between them. The CDR3 is made up of 13 amino acids.

There are a few counts of this clone. The genes are TRBV5-4 and TRBJ2-5, with 8 bases fitting TRBD1. The CDR3 loop spans 15 amino acids. The trim removed 1 base at V and 5 bases at J, leaving 7 bases unmatched. Germline V gene sequence: CDR1 SGHNT, CDR2 YYREEE (reference sequence). The CDR3 DNA sequence: TGTGCCAGCAGCTTGTCAGGGGGCTGGGAGGAGACCCAGTACTTC. It yields the protein CASSLSGGWEETQYF.

J is TRBJ2-7 and V is TRBV19, with D possibly matching TRBD1 (6 bases). The germline V and J ends were trimmed by 1 base and 2 bases, with 9 bases remaining between them. CDR1 and CDR2 (germline): LNHDA, SQIVND (reference sequence). This CDR3 is 14 amino acids long. The CDR3 here is CASSIATGTYEQYF. CDR3 coding DNA: TGTGCCAGTAGTATAGCTACAGGGACCTACGAGCAGTACTTC.

The J gene is TRBJ2-3, the V gene TRBV27, with D perhaps matching TRBD2 (6 bases). Trimming left V 3 bases short and J 4 bases short, with 11 bases between. The CDR3 has 14 residues. Germline V CDR1 and CDR2: MNHEY, SMNVEV (reference sequence). The CDR3 reads CASSFAWGADTQYF. CDR3 nucleotide sequence: TGTGCCAGCAGTTTTGCGTGGGGGGCAGATACGCAGTATTTT.

This rearrangement joins TRBV9 to TRBJ2-1; 8 bases match TRBD2. This CDR3 is 16 amino acids long. J gave up 7 bases and V 0 bases, and 9 bases lay outside the gene matches. Germline values: CDR1 SGDLS, CDR2 YYNGEE. The CDR3 region has the DNA TGTGCCAGCAGCGTAGGTCCGGGAGGGCCAGGGAATGAGCAGTTCTTC. It is translated as CASSVGPGGPGNEQFF.

The chain links TRBV5-4 to TRBJ1-5; D call uncertain. CDR1 and CDR2 from the germline V gene are SGHNT and YYREEE (reference sequence). This CDR3 comprises 15 residues. Deletions cut 4 bases from V and 1 base from J, with 12 bases between. CDR3 in amino acids: CASSPNPRSNQPQHF. CDR3 sequence (DNA): TGTGCCAGCAGCCCGAATCCGAGGAGCAATCAGCCCCAGCATTTT.

This clone was seen once. V is TRBV7-9 and J is TRBJ1-1; 7 bases are a match to TRBD1. The CDR3 length is 15 residues. V was pared by 3 bases and J by 3 bases, with 7 bases of the junction left unmatched. The germline CDR1 and CDR2 sequences are SEHNR and FQNEAQ (reference sequence). In nucleotides, the CDR3 is TGTGCCAGCAGCTTGCCCGGACAGGTCCACACTGAAGCTTTCTTT. As protein: CASSLPGQVHTEAFF.

The CDR3 DNA is TGTGCCAGCAGGCGGGGACTAGCGGGAAGTAATGAGCAGTTCTTC. Translated: CASRRGLAGSNEQFF. The chain recombines TRBV5-6 with TRBJ2-1; 13 positions match TRBD2. With 5 bases clipped from V and 7 bases from J, the junction kept 6 bases outside the gene matches. The CDR3 is 15 amino acids. From germline, CDR1 is SGHDT and CDR2 YYEEEE.

The rearrangement links TRBV7-7 to TRBJ2-2; 8 positions agree with TRBD2. Germline values: CDR1 SSHAT, CDR2 FNYEAQ (reference sequence). The CDR3 is 17 residues long. With V trimmed by 3 bases and J by 7 bases, 13 bases remained unmatched. DNA of the CDR3: TGTGCCAGCAGCTTGGGACTAGGGAGCGGAGTTGGCGGGGAGCTGTTTTTT. This codes for CASSLGLGSGVGGELFF.

Remarks on this clone: This sample also contains other DNA sequences that code for the same CDR3. In nucleotides, the CDR3 is TGTGCCAGCAGCCTAACTAGCGGGGGCTCCTACGAGCAGTACTTC. Translation gives CASSLTSGGSYEQYF. This chain connects TRBV4-2 to TRBJ2-7; 11 positions match TRBD2. The CDR3 contains 15 residues. CDR1 and CDR2 from the germline V gene are LGHNA and YNFKEQ. The V and J ends lost 4 bases and 0 bases, in that order; junction bases with no gene match: 2.

The chain combines TRBV14 with TRBJ2-2; a possible D gene is TRBD2 (7 bases). The CDR3 covers 15 residues. CDR1 is SGHDN and CDR2 is FVKESK in the germline V gene. Trimming cost V 1 base and J 5 bases, with 11 bases left between them. CDR3 sequence: CASSQVGGPTGELFF. CDR3 nucleotide sequence: TGTGCCAGCAGCCAAGTGGGGGGGCCGACCGGGGAGCTGTTTTTT.

The rearrangement links TRBV29-1 to TRBJ2-7; D unresolved. The germline V gene has CDR1 SQVTM and CDR2 ANQGSEA. The CDR3 totals 13 residues. Between the trimmed V and J ends, which lost 8 bases and 6 bases, there was a span of 20 bases. The DNA of the CDR3 is TGCAGCCCTCCGTTGGAGTATGAACGCGAGCAGTACTTC. As protein: CSPPLEYEREQYF.

The gene calls are TRBV25-1 and TRBJ1-4; 7 positions match TRBD1. CDR1 and CDR2 from the germline V gene are MGHDK and SYGVNS. The V segment lost 4 bases and the J segment 6 bases; nucleotides outside the gene matches: 8. The CDR3 extends over 15 amino acids. CDR3 bases: TGTGCCAGCAGTGCTTCGGACAGGTGGGATGAAAAACTGTTTTTT. It is translated as CASSASDRWDEKLFF.

The chain carries TRBV7-9 and TRBJ2-2; D perhaps matches TRBD1 (5 bases). Trimming removed 5 bases from V and 7 bases from J, with 17 bases in between. The germline gives CDR1 SEHNR, CDR2 FQNEAQ (reference sequence). This CDR3 region has 15 residues. This CDR3 is CASSPADKVDGELFF. The CDR3, as DNA: TGTGCCAGCAGCCCCGCGGACAAAGTCGACGGGGAGCTGTTTTTT.

The chain links TRBV20-1 to TRBJ2-7; 7 bases are shared with TRBD2. The CDR3 extends over 10 amino acids. J was trimmed by 7 bases and V by 7 bases; bases with no gene match: 4. The germline CDR1 and CDR2 sequences are DFQATT and SNEGSKA (reference sequence). CDR3 DNA: TGCAGTGGGGACGGGGGGGAGCAGTACTTC. Translating gives CSGDGGEQYF.